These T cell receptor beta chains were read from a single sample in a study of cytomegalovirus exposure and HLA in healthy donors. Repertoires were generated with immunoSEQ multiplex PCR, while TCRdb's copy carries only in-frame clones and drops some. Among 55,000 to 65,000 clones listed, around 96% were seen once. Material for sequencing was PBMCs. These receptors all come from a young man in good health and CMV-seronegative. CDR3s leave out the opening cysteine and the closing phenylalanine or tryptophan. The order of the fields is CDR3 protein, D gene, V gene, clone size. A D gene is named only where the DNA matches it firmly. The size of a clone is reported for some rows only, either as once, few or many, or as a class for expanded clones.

CDR3 protein: ASSTGTSAGETQY; D gene: TRBD2; V gene: TRBV28; clone size: .
CDR3 protein: SVDAGENDEQY; D gene: .; V gene: TRBV29-1; clone size: .
CDR3 protein: AAGTGSSYNEQF; D gene: TRBD1; V gene: TRBV6-5; clone size: .
CDR3 protein: ASSSSGTSGTYEGQY; D gene: TRBD2; V gene: TRBV9; clone size: .
CDR3 protein: ATSSQIQGTRYEQY; D gene: TRBD1; V gene: TRBV15; clone size: .
CDR3 protein: AGGGHGELF; D gene: .; V gene: TRBV7-2; clone size: .
CDR3 protein: ASSRGQVNDYEQY; D gene: TRBD1; V gene: TRBV7-9; clone size: .
CDR3 protein: ATSSGLAGSLNYEQY; D gene: TRBD2; V gene: TRBV15; clone size: .
CDR3 protein: ATSRSGTLNTEAF; D gene: .; V gene: TRBV15; clone size: .
CDR3 protein: AWTRRRGAGNTIY; D gene: .; V gene: TRBV30; clone size: once
CDR3 protein: ASSLGVKSFSNQPQH; D gene: .; V gene: TRBV19; clone size: .
CDR3 protein: ASSQNPTGAYGPEAF; D gene: TRBD1; V gene: TRBV27; clone size: .
CDR3 protein: ASSQDPFGAYEQY; D gene: .; V gene: TRBV4-1; clone size: .
CDR3 protein: ASSSVDSGANVLT; D gene: .; V gene: TRBV5-1; clone size: .
CDR3 protein: ASSFSQNTEAF; D gene: .; V gene: TRBV5-1; clone size: .
CDR3 protein: ASSPLFGLARLEQY; D gene: TRBD2; V gene: TRBV4-2; clone size: .
CDR3 protein: ASSAGRGGYEQY; D gene: .; V gene: TRBV7-2; clone size: .
CDR3 protein: ASSQGTGGSTNEKLF; D gene: TRBD1; V gene: TRBV11-2; clone size: .
CDR3 protein: AWRDSANYGYT; D gene: .; V gene: TRBV30; clone size: .
CDR3 protein: ASSLGGGSSYEQY; D gene: TRBD1; V gene: TRBV27; clone size: .
CDR3 protein: ASSQDEGAGANVLT; D gene: .; V gene: TRBV4-3; clone size: .
CDR3 protein: ASSQNRDRSYT; D gene: TRBD1; V gene: TRBV4-3; clone size: .
CDR3 protein: ASSPGSGFYNEQF; D gene: TRBD2; V gene: TRBV9; clone size: .
CDR3 protein: ASSYKTGDYQPQH; D gene: TRBD1; V gene: TRBV6-5; clone size: .
CDR3 protein: ASSLNRGPSGGYT; D gene: TRBD1; V gene: TRBV11-2; clone size: .
CDR3 protein: ASSEGGAIYEQY; D gene: .; V gene: TRBV28; clone size: .
CDR3 protein: ASSISGGLYGYT; D gene: .; V gene: TRBV19; clone size: .
CDR3 protein: ASSHPRGARGNTIY; D gene: .; V gene: TRBV28; clone size: .
CDR3 protein: ASSLGQGAIDTQY; D gene: TRBD1; V gene: TRBV7-6; clone size: .
CDR3 protein: ASSEYGTGTYEQY; D gene: TRBD1; V gene: TRBV10-2; clone size: .
CDR3 protein: ASSSVRQGNEQF; D gene: TRBD1; V gene: TRBV28; clone size: .
CDR3 protein: ASSPRGTSGRIEQF; D gene: TRBD2; V gene: TRBV27; clone size: .
CDR3 protein: ASSTAGAYEQY; D gene: .; V gene: TRBV7-8; clone size: .
CDR3 protein: ASSQPPGILGQETQY; D gene: .; V gene: TRBV4-1; clone size: .
CDR3 protein: ASSTQGNTGELF; D gene: .; V gene: TRBV6-1; clone size: .
CDR3 protein: ASSPDYNRGYEQY; D gene: TRBD1; V gene: TRBV18; clone size: .
CDR3 protein: ASSEDTAEAF; D gene: .; V gene: TRBV6-1; clone size: few
CDR3 protein: ASRLAGGAYEQY; D gene: TRBD2; V gene: TRBV2; clone size: once
CDR3 protein: ASSLGLLASGRDEQF; D gene: TRBD2; V gene: TRBV7-9; clone size: .
CDR3 protein: ASVRGGSTDTQY; D gene: TRBD2; V gene: TRBV5-1; clone size: .
CDR3 protein: ASSLHSQSRNTGELF; D gene: .; V gene: TRBV4-1; clone size: .
CDR3 protein: ASSRQGFGYEQY; D gene: TRBD1; V gene: TRBV4-1; clone size: .
CDR3 protein: ASSWASPTDTQY; D gene: .; V gene: TRBV28; clone size: .
CDR3 protein: ASSGTGRTEAF; D gene: TRBD1; V gene: TRBV19; clone size: .
CDR3 protein: ASSSTAPSYEQY; D gene: .; V gene: TRBV5-8; clone size: .
CDR3 protein: ASSFGQGGNQPQH; D gene: TRBD1; V gene: TRBV27; clone size: .
CDR3 protein: ASSGGRGLIYEQY; D gene: .; V gene: TRBV25-1; clone size: .